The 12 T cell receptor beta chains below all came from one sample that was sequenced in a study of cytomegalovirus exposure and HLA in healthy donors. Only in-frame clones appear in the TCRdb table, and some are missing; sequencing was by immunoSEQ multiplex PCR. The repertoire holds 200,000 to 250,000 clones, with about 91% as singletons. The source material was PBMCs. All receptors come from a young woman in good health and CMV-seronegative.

The CDR3 region has the DNA TGTGCCAGCAGTTTATGGCGGTCCTCCTACGAGCAGTACTTC. Translating gives CASSLWRSSYEQYF. The chain is built from TRBV28 and TRBJ2-7; D is ambiguous. The CDR3 covers 14 residues. Trimming cost V 0 bases and J 0 bases, with 6 bases left between them. Per the germline V gene, CDR1 is MDHEN and CDR2 is SYDVKM.

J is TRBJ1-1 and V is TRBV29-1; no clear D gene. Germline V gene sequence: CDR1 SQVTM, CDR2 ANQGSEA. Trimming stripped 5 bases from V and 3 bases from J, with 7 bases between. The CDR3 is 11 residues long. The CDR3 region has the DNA TGCAGCGTTATGAGATACACTGAAGCTTTCTTT. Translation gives CSVMRYTEAFF.

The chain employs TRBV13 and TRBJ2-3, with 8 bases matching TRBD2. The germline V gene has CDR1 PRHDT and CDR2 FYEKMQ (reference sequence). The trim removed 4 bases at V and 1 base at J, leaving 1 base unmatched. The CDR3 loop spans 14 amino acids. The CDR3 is CASSWGLGTDTQYF. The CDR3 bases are TGTGCCAGCAGCTGGGGACTAGGCACAGATACGCAGTATTTT.

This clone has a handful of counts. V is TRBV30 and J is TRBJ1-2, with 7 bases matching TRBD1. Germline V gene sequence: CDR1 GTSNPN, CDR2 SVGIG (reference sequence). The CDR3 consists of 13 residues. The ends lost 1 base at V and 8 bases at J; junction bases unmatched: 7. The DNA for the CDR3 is TGTGCCTGGAGTGATGGAGGGGGCACGGGCTACACCTTC. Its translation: CAWSDGGGTGYTF.

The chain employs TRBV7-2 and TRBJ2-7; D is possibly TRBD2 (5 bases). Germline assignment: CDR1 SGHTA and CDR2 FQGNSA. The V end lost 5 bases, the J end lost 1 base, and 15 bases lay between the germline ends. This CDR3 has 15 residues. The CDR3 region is CASSPERFGSYEQYF. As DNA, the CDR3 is TGTGCCAGCAGCCCCGAGCGGTTTGGGTCCTACGAGCAGTACTTC.

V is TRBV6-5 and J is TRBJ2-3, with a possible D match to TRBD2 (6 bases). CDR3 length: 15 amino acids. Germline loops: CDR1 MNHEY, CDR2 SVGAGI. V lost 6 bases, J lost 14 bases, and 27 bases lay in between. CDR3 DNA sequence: TGTGCCAGCAGCCGAGTTCCCGGGACTCCCCCCTCGAGGTATTTT. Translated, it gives CASSRVPGTPPSRYF.

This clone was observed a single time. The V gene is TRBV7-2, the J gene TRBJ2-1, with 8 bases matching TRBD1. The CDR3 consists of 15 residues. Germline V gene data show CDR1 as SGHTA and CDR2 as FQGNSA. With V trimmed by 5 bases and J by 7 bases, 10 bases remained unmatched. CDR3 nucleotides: TGTGCCAGCAGCATAGGACAGGGAAAAGGGAATGAGCAGTTCTTC. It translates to CASSIGQGKGNEQFF.

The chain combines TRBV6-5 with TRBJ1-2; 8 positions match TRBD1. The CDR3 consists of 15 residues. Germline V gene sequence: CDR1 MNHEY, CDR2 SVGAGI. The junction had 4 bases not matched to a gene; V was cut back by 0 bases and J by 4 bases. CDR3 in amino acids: CASSYSRTGIYGYTF. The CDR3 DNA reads TGTGCCAGCAGTTACTCCAGGACAGGGATCTATGGCTACACCTTC.

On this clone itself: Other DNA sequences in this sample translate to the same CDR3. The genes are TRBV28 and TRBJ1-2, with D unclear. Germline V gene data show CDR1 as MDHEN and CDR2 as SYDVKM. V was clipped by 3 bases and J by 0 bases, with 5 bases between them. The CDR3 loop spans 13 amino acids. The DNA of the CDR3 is TGTGCCAGCAGTTTGAGCCCTAACTATGGCTACACCTTC. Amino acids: CASSLSPNYGYTF.

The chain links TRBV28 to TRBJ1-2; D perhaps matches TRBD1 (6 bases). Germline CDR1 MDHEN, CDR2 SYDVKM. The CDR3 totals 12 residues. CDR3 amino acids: CATGGAGYGYTF. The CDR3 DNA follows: TGTGCTACTGGGGGGGCCGGCTATGGCTACACCTTC.

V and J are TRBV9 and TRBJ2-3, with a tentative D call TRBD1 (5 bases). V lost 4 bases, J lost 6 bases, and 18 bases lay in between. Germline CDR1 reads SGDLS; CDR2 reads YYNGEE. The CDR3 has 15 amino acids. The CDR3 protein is CASSSQGLLGDTQYF. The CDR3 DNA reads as TGTGCCAGCAGCTCCCAGGGCCTGCTGGGGGATACGCAGTATTTT.

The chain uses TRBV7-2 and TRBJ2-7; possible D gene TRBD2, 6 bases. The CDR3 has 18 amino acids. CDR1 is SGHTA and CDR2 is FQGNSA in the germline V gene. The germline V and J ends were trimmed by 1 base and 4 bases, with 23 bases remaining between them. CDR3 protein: CASSLETGFLASLYEQYF. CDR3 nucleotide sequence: TGTGCCAGCAGCTTAGAAACTGGGTTTCTAGCGAGCTTATACGAGCAGTACTTC. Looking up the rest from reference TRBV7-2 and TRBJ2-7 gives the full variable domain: GAGVSQSPSNKVTEKGKDVELRCDPISGHTALYWYRQSLGQGLEFLIYFQGNSAPDKSGLPSDRFSAERTGGSVSTLTIQRTQQEDSAVYLCASSLETGFLASLYEQYFGPGTRLTVT.